The present entry profiles one T cell receptor beta chain with its context. Its specificity is not known. Trimming stripped 3 bases from V and 6 bases from J, with 6 bases between. The CDR3 runs to 12 residues. Germline values: CDR1 MDHEN, CDR2 SYDVKM. This entry comes from a study of cytomegalovirus exposure and HLA in healthy donors. Study in general: A data release that came early held tens of millions of unique TCRs from HLA-typed donors. Study-level points and caveats: By HLA locus, TCR association rates varied in a later analysis, with DRB1 showing the most and HLA-C the fewest.

Primers for the PCR totalled 60 Vbeta and 13 Jbeta. This table comes from immunoSEQ multiplex PCR, and its TCRdb copy is limited to in-frame clones, with some not included. The sample yields about 110,000 clones, roughly 71% seen once. The TCR was taken from a man aged 35-49 years in good health and CMV-seropositive. Sequenced input: PBMCs. The rearrangement links TRBV28 to TRBJ1-5; the D is unclear. In nucleotides, the CDR3 is TGTGCCAGCAGTTTGGTCGGTCAGCCCCAGCATTTT. Its translation: CASSLVGQPQHF.